The 6 T cell receptor beta chains listed next were all sequenced from one sample in a study of Ad26.COV2.S vaccination and SARS-CoV-2 variants. Treatment in this sample: around 19 received Ad26.COV2.S at low or high dose, single or two shots; five or six received placebo; per-sample allocation not given. Samples came from day 63 after the first vaccine or placebo injection. Measured with immunoSEQ multiplex PCR; TCRdb has only the in-frame clones, and not every one. This sample has about 350,000 clones, with 88% found just once. This specimen consisted of peripheral blood, obtained in a trial of Ad26.COV2.S vaccine versus placebo. The receptors shown here come from a person between 18 and 65 years old who received the Ad26.COV2.S COVID-19 vaccine or a placebo.

This rearrangement joins TRBV27 to TRBJ2-7; D might be TRBD1 (5 bases). The CDR3 has 15 residues. Germline values: CDR1 MNHEY, CDR2 SMNVEV (reference sequence). V was clipped by 5 bases and J by 0 bases, with 14 bases between them. The CDR3 region has the DNA TGTGCCAGCAGTACTCCTAAAGGGGTCTCCTACGAGCAGTACTTC. This translates into CASSTPKGVSYEQYF.

This chain connects TRBV6-2 or TRBV6-3 to TRBJ2-1, with TRBD2 identical over 9 bases. Germline V lookup: CDR1 MNHEY, CDR2 SVGEGT. The CDR3 is 17 residues long. Trimming took 2 bases from V and 6 from J; bases not matched to a gene: 11. The CDR3 sequence is CASSYEISGLAFNEQFF. The CDR3 nucleotides read TGTGCCAGCAGTTACGAGATTTCAGGACTAGCGTTCAATGAGCAGTTCTTC.

This chain joins TRBV5-5 and TRBJ2-1, with 9 bases aligning to TRBD2. Trimming at V came to 4 bases and at J to 3 bases, leaving 5 bases not matched to a gene. Germline lookup yields CDR1 SGHKS and CDR2 YYEKEE (reference sequence). The CDR3 covers 15 residues. As DNA, the CDR3 is TGTGCCAGCAGCAAAGGGACTAGCAACTACAATGAGCAGTTCTTC. Protein: CASSKGTSNYNEQFF.

V is TRBV7-3 and J is TRBJ2-1; no reliable D call. V was trimmed by 6 bases and J by 4 bases, leaving 16 bases between them. Germline lookup yields CDR1 SGHTA and CDR2 FQGTGA. CDR3 length: 15 residues. DNA for the CDR3: TGTGCCAGCAGAATAGATAGTGGTTTTTACAATGAGCAGTTCTTC. It yields the protein CASRIDSGFYNEQFF.

The chain joins TRBV7-9 to TRBJ1-1, with TRBD1 as a possible D gene (5 bases). Germline V gene data show CDR1 as SEHNR and CDR2 as FQNEAQ (reference sequence). The CDR3 length is 16 residues. The V end was cut by 4 bases, the J end by 6 bases, with 21 bases between. CDR3: CASSSPGVRGVAEAFF. The CDR3 region has the DNA TGTGCCAGCAGCTCCCCGGGGGTCCGGGGGGTGGCTGAAGCTTTCTTT.

The J gene is TRBJ1-1, the V gene TRBV6-2 or TRBV6-3; TRBD1 matches at 9 bases. The CDR3 length is 14 residues. CDR1 MNHEY and CDR2 SVGEGT come from the germline V gene. Trimming at V came to 5 bases and at J to 3 bases, leaving 4 bases not matched to a gene. CDR3 sequence (DNA): TGTGCCAGCAGTCTTGGACAGGGGTACACTGAAGCTTTCTTT. It encodes CASSLGQGYTEAFF.